This TCR beta chain was captured by sequencing in a study of cytomegalovirus exposure and HLA in healthy donors. Study as a whole: Findings of an earlier analysis included about 100 million unique TCR beta sequences from some 190 million T cells.

After removal of 0 bases from V and 6 bases from J, the junction contained 10 bases not matched to a gene. The CDR3 covers 16 residues. Germline CDR1 reads SGHRS; CDR2 reads YFSETQ. About this clone: Its antigen remains unknown.

Primers: 60 Vbeta forward and 13 Jbeta reverse. The assay was immunoSEQ multiplex PCR, and TCRdb's table has in-frame clones only and misses some. The sample consists of 270,000 or so clones, about nine tenths of them appearing once. Overall study findings and caveats: Serostatus for CMV was the only available immune exposure information. TCR beta V segments were, for the most part, productive about 90% or about 30% of the time in an earlier analysis. When the data were analyzed later, several of the most significant clusters appeared to be linked to common viral pathogens.

The genes are TRBV5-1 and TRBJ2-7; TRBD1 matches 9 bases. The sequenced sample consisted of PBMCs. The clonotype originates from a man aged 40-49 years in good health and CMV-seropositive. This CDR3 reads CASSLGPGQGDSEQYF. The CDR3 DNA sequence: TGCGCCAGCAGCTTGGGGCCGGGACAGGGAGACTCCGAGCAGTACTTC.